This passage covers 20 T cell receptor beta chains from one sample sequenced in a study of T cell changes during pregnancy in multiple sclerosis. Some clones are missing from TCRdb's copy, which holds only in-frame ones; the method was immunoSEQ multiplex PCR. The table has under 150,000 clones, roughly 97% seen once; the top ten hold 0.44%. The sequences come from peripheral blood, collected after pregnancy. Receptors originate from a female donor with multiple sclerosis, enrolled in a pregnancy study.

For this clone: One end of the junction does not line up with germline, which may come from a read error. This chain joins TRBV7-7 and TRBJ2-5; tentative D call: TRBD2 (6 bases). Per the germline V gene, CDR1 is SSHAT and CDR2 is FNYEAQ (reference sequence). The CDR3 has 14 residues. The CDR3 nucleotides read TGTGCTAGCAGCTTAGGGACTGCCCAAGAGACCCAGTACTTC. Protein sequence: CASSLGTAQETQYF.

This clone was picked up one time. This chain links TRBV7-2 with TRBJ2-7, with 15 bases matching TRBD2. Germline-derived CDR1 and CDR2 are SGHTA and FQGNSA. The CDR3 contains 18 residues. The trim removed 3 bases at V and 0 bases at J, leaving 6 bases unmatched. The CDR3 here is CASSFPRTSGRDSYEQYF. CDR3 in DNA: TGTGCCAGCAGCTTCCCAAGGACTAGCGGGAGGGACTCCTACGAGCAGTACTTC.

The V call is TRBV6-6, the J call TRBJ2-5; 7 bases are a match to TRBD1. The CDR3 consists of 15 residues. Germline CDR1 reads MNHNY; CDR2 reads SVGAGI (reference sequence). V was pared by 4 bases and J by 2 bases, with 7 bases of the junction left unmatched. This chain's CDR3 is CASSFLWGQQETQYF. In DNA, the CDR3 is TGTGCCAGCAGTTTCCTCTGGGGACAGCAAGAGACCCAGTACTTC.

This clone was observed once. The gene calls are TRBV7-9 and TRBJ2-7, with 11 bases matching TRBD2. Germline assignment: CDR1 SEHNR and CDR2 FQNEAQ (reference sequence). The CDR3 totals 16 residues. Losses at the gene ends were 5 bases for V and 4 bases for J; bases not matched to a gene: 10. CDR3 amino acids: CASSPPSGLAAYEQYF. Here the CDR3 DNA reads TGTGCCAGCAGCCCCCCGTCGGGACTAGCGGCATACGAGCAGTACTTC.

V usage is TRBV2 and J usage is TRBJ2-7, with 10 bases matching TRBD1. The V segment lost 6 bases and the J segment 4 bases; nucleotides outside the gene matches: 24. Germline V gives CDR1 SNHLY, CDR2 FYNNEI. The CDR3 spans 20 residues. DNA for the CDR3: TGTGCCAGCAGGGGGAGGGACAGGGGACGAACTCTGCCGGGAGGGTACGAGCAGTACTTC. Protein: CASRGRDRGRTLPGGYEQYF. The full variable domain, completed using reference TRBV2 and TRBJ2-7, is EPEVTQTPSHQVTQMGQEVILRCVPISNHLYFYWYRQILGQKVEFLVSFYNNEISEKSEIFDDQFSVERPDGSNFTLKIRSTKLEDSAMYFCASRGRDRGRTLPGGYEQYFGPGTRLTVT.

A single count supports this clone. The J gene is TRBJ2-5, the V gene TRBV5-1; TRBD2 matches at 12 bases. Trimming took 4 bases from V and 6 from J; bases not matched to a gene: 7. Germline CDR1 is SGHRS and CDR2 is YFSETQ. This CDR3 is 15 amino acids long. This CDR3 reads CASSKLAGGGQTQYF. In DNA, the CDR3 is TGCGCCAGCAGCAAACTAGCGGGAGGCGGGCAGACCCAGTACTTC.

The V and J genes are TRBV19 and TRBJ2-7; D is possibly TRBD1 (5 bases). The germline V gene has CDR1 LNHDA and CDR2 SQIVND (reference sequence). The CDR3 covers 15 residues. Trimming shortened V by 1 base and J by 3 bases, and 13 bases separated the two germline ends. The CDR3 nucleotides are TGTGCCAGTAGTATAGGCCAGGGCCTATTCTACGAGCAGTACTTC. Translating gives CASSIGQGLFYEQYF.

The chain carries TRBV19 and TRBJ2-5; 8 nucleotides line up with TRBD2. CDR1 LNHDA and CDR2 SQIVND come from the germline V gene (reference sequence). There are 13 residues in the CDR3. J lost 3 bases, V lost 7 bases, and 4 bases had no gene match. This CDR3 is CASTPGGEETQYF. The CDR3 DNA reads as TGTGCCAGTACCCCGGGAGGGGAAGAGACCCAGTACTTC.

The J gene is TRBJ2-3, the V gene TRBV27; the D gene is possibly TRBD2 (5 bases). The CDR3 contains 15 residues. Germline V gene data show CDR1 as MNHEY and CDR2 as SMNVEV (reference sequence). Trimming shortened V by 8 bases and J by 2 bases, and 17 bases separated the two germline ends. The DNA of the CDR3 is TGTGCCAGCTCTTCGGACTTTCGACTCACAGATACGCAGTATTTT. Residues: CASSSDFRLTDTQYF.

CDR3 DNA sequence: TGTGCCAGCAGCGGGCTCTCAGATACGCAGTATTTT. Protein: CASSGLSDTQYF. The rearrangement joins TRBV9 to TRBJ2-3; the D is unclear. Germline V gives CDR1 SGDLS, CDR2 YYNGEE. The CDR3 extends over 12 amino acids. With 3 bases removed from V and 4 bases from J, the gap between germline ends came to 6 bases.

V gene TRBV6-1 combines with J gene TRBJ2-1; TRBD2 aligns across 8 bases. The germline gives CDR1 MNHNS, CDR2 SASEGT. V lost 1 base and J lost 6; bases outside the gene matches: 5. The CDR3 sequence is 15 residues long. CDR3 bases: TGTGCCAGCAGTGAAGGGACTAGCCCTTTCAATGAGCAGTTCTTC. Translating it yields CASSEGTSPFNEQFF.

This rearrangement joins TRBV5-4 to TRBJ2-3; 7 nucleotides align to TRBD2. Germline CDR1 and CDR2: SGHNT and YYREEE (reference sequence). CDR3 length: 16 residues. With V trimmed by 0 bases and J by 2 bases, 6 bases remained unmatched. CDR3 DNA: TGTGCCAGCAGCTTGGTGACTAGCAGATACACAGATACGCAGTATTTT. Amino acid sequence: CASSLVTSRYTDTQYF.

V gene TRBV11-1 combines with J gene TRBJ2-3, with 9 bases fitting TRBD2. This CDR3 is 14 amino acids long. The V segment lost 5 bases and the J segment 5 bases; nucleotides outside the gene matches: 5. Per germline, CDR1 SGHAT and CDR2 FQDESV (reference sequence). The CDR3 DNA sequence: TGTGCCAGCAGCGTGGGACTAGCTATAGATACGCAGTATTTT. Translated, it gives CASSVGLAIDTQYF.

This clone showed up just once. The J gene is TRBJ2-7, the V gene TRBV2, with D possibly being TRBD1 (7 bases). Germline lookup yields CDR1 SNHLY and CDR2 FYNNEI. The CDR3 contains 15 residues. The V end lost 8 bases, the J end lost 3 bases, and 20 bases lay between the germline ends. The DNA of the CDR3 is TGTGCCAGCGCGGTGGAGGGGACAGCTAGCTACGAGCAGTACTTC. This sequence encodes CASAVEGTASYEQYF. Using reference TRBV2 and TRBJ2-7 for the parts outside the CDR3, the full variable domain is EPEVTQTPSHQVTQMGQEVILRCVPISNHLYFYWYRQILGQKVEFLVSFYNNEISEKSEIFDDQFSVERPDGSNFTLKIRSTKLEDSAMYFCASAVEGTASYEQYFGPGTRLTVT.

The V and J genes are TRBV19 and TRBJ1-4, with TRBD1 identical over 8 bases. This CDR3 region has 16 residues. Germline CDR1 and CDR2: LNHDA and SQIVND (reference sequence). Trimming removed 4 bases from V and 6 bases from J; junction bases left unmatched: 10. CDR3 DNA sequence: TGTGCCAGTAGTACAGCCACGGGGACAGGAGATGAAAAACTGTTTTTT. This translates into CASSTATGTGDEKLFF.

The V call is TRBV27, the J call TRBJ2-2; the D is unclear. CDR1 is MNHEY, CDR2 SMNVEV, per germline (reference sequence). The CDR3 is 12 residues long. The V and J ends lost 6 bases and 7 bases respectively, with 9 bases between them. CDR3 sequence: CASRFPVGELFF. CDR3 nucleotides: TGTGCCAGCAGATTTCCGGTCGGGGAGCTGTTTTTT.

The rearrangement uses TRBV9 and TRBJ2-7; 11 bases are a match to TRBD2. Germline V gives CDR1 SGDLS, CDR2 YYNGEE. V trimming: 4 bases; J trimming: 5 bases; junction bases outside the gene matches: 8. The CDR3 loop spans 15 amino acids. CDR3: CASSISGRVVDEQYF. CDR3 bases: TGTGCCAGCAGCATTAGCGGGAGGGTGGTGGACGAGCAGTACTTC.

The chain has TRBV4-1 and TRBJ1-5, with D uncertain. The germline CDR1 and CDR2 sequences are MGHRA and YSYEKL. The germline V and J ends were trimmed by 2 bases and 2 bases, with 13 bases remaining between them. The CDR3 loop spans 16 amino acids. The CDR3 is CASSQIPLLGNQPQHF. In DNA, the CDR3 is TGCGCCAGCAGCCAAATCCCGCTACTGGGCAATCAGCCCCAGCATTTT.

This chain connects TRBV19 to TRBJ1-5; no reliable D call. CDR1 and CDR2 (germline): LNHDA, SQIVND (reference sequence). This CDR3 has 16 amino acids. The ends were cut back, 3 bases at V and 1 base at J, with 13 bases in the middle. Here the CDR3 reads CASSIVAGRSNQPQHF. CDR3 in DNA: TGTGCCAGTAGTATCGTGGCGGGCCGGAGCAATCAGCCCCAGCATTTT.

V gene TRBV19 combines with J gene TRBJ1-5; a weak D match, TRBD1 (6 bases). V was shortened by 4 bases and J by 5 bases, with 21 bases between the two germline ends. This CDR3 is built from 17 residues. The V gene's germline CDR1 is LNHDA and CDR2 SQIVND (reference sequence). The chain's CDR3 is CASSTLRIQGLYQPQHF. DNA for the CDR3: TGTGCCAGTAGTACCCTTCGGATACAGGGCTTGTATCAGCCCCAGCATTTT.